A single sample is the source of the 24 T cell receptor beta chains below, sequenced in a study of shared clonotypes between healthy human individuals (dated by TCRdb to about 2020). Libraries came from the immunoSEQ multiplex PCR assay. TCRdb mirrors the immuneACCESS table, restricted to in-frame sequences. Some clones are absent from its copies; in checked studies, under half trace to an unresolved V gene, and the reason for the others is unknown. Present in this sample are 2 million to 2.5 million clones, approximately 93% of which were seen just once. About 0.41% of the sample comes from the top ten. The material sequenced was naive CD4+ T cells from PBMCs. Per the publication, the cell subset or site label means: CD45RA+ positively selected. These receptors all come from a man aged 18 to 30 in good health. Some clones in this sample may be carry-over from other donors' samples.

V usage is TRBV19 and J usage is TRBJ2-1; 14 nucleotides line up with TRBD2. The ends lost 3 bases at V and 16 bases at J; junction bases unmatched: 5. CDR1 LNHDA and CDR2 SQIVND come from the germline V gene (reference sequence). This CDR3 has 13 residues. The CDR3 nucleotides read TGTGCCAGTAGTATTGGACTAGCGGGAGGAAATTTCTTC. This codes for CASSIGLAGGNFF.

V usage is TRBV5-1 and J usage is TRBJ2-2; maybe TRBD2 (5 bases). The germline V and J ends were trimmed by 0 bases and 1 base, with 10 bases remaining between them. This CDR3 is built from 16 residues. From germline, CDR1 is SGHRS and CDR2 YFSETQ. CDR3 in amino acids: CASSLEAGLNTGELFF. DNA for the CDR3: TGCGCCAGCAGCTTGGAGGCGGGCCTGAACACCGGGGAGCTGTTTTTT. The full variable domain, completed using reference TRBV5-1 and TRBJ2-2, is KAGVTQTPRYLIKTRGQQVTLSCSPISGHRSVSWYQQTPGQGLQFLFEYFSETQRNKGNFPGRFSGRQFSNSRSEMNVSTLELGDSALYLCASSLEAGLNTGELFFGEGSRLTVL.

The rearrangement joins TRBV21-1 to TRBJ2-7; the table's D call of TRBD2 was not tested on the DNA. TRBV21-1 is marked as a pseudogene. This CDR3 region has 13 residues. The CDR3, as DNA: TGTGCCAGCAGCAAAGCAGACGGGAGTTGTCAGTACTTC. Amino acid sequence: CASSKADGSCQYF.

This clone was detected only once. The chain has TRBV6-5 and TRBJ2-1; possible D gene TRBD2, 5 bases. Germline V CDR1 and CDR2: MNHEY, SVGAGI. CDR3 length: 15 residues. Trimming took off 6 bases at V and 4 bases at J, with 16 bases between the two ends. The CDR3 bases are TGTGCCAGCAGCCAGCGGACTCGGTGGTACAATGAGCAGTTCTTC. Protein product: CASSQRTRWYNEQFF.

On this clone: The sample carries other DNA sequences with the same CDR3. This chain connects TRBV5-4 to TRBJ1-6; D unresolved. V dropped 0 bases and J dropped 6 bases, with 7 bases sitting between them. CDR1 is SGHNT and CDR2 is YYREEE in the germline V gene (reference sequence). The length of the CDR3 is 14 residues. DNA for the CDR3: TGTGCCAGCAGCTTGGAACAGCTTAATTCACCCCTCCACTTT. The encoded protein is CASSLEQLNSPLHF.

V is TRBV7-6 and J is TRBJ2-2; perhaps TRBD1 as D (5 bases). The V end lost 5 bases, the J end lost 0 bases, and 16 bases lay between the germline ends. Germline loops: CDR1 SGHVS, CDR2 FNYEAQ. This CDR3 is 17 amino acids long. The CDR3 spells CASSPAVRATNTGELFF. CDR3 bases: TGTGCCAGCAGCCCGGCGGTCAGGGCCACGAACACCGGGGAGCTGTTTTTT.

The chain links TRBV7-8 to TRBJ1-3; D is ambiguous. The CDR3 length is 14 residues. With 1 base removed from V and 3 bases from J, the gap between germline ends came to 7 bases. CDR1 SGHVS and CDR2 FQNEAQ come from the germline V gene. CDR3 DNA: TGTGCCAGCAGCTTAGTGGGAGGTGGAAACACCATATATTTT. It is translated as CASSLVGGGNTIYF.

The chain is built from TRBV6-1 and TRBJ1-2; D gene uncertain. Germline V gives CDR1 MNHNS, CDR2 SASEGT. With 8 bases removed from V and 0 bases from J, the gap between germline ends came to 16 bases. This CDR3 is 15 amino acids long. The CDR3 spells CASLGMGFPNYGYTF. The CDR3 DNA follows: TGTGCCAGCTTGGGGATGGGCTTCCCTAACTATGGCTACACCTTC.

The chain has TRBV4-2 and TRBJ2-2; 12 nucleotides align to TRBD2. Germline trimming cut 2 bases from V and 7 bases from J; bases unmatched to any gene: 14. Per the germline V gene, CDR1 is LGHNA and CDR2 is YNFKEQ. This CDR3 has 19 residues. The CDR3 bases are TGTGCCAGCAGCCAACTGGTAGGGACTAGCGGGCTCGAAGGCGGGGAGCTGTTTTTT. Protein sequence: CASSQLVGTSGLEGGELFF.

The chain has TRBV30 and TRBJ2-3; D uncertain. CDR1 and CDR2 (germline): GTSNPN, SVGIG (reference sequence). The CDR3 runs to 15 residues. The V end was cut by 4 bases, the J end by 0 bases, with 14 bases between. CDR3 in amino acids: CAWIGTERSTDTQYF. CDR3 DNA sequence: TGTGCCTGGATCGGTACAGAGCGTAGCACAGATACGCAGTATTTT. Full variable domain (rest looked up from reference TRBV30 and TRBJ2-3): SQTIHQWPATLVQPVGSPLSLECTVEGTSNPNLYWYRQAAGRGLQLLFYSVGIGQISSEVPQNLSASRPQDRQFILSSKKLLLSDSGFYLCAWIGTERSTDTQYFGPGTRLTVL.

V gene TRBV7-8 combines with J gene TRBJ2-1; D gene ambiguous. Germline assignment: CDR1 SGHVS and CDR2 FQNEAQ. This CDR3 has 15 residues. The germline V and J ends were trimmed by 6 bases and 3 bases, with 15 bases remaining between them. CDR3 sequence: CASSVRASRYNEQFF. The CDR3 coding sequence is TGTGCCAGCAGTGTGAGAGCTAGTCGCTACAATGAGCAGTTCTTC.

This chain's CDR3 is CASSVAVGELFF. CDR3 bases: TGTGCCAGCAGCGTAGCAGTCGGGGAGCTGTTTTTT. The rearrangement joins TRBV9 to TRBJ2-2; D is unresolved. Germline CDR1 is SGDLS and CDR2 is YYNGEE. Trimming cost V 0 bases and J 7 bases, with 4 bases left between them. This CDR3 is 12 amino acids long.

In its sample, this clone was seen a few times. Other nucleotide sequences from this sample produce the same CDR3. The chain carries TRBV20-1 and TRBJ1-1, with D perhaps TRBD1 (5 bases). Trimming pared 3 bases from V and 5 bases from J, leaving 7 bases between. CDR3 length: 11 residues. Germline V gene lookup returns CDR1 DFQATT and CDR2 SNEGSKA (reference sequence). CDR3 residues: CSASGGTEAFF. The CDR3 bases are TGCAGTGCTAGCGGGGGTACTGAAGCTTTCTTT.

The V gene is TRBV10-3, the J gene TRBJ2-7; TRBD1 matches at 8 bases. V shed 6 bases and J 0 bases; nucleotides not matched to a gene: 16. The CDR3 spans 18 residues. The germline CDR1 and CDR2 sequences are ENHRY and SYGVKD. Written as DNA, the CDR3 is TGTGCCATCAGACCCTACCCGCAGTCCGACAGGGGCTCCTACGAGCAGTACTTC. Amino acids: CAIRPYPQSDRGSYEQYF.

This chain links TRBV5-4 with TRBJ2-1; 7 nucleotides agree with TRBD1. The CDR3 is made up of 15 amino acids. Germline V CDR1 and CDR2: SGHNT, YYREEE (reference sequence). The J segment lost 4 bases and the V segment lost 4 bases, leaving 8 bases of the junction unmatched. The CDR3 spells CASSQRQGQYNEQFF. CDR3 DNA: TGTGCCAGCAGCCAAAGACAGGGTCAGTACAATGAGCAGTTCTTC.

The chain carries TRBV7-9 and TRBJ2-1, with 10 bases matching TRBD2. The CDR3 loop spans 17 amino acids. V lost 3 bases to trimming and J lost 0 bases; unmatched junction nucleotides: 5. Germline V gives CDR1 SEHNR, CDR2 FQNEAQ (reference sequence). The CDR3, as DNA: TGTGCCAGCAGCTTCGGACTAGCGGACGACTCCTACAATGAGCAGTTCTTC. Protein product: CASSFGLADDSYNEQFF.

The CDR3 coding sequence is TGTGCCAGCAGTGGGGCAGCCGCAACTAATGAAAAACTGTTTTTT. Translated: CASSGAAATNEKLFF. The genes are TRBV2 and TRBJ1-4, with D hard to call. The CDR3 sequence is 15 residues long. V dropped 4 bases and J dropped 0 bases, with 9 bases sitting between them. The germline CDR1 and CDR2 sequences are SNHLY and FYNNEI.

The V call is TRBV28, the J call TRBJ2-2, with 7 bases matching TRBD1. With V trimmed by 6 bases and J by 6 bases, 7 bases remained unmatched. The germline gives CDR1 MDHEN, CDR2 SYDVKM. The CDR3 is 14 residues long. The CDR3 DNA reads TGTGCCAGCAGCAATCCGCAGGGGGCCGGGGAGCTGTTTTTT. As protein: CASSNPQGAGELFF.

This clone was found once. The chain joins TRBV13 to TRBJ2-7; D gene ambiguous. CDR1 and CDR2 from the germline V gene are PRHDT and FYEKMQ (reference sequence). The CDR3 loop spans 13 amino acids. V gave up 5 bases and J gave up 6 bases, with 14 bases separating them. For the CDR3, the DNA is TGTGCCAGCAGCCCCGGCTCTACTCTCGAGCAGTACTTC. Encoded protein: CASSPGSTLEQYF.

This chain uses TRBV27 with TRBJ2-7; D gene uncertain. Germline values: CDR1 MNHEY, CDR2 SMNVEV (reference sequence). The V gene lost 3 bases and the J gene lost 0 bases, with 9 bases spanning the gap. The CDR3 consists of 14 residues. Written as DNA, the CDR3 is TGTGCCAGCAGTTTTTCGGTTTACTCCTACGAGCAGTACTTC. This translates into CASSFSVYSYEQYF.

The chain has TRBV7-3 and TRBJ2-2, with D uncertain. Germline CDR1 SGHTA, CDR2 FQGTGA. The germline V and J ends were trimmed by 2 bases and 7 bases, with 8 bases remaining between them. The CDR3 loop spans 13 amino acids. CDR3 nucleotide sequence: TGTGCCAGCAGCTTAGGATTGGGCGGGGAGCTGTTTTTT. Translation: CASSLGLGGELFF.

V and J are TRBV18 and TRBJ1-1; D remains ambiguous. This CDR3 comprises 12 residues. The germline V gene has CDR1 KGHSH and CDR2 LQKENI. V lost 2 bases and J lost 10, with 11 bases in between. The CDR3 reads CASSPGPEGAFF. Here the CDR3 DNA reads TGTGCCAGCTCACCAGGACCGGAGGGAGCTTTCTTT.

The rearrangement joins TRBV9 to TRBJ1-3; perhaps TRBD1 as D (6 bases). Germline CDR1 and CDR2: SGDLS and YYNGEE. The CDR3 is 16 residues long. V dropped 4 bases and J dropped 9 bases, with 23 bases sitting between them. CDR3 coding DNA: TGTGCCAGCAGCCCTCAGACCGGGACAACGCTTGGCACCATATATTTT. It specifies CASSPQTGTTLGTIYF. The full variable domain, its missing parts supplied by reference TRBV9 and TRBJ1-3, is DSGVTQTPKHLITATGQRVTLRCSPRSGDLSVYWYQQSLDQGLQFLIQYYNGEERAKGNILERFSAQQFPDLHSELNLSSLELGDSALYFCASSPQTGTTLGTIYFGEGSWLTVV.

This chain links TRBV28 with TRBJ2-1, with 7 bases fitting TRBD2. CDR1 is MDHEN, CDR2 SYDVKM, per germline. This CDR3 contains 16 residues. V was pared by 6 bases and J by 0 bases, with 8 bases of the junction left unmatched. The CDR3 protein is CASSSSGTGSYNEQFF. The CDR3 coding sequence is TGTGCCAGCAGCTCCAGCGGGACGGGCTCCTACAATGAGCAGTTCTTC. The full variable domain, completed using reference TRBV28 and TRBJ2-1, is DVKVTQSSRYLVKRTGEKVFLECVQDMDHENMFWYRQDPGLGLRLIYFSYDVKMKEKGDIPEGYSVSREKKERFSLILESASTNQTSMYLCASSSSGTGSYNEQFFGPGTRLTVL.